This is a list of T cell receptor beta chains from one sample in a study of control samples from healthy donors and cancer patients. The table came from immunoSEQ multiplex PCR; TCRdb's copy has only in-frame clones and leaves some out. The table includes about 82,000 clones, 70% to 90% detected once. Material for sequencing was blood. Receptor source: a man between 45 and 60 years old in good health. The CDR3 runs from the conserved cysteine through the conserved F or W. Fields, in order: CDR3 DNA, CDR3 protein, D gene, J gene, clone size, V gene. D genes are given only for firm matches. Some rows mark clone size as missing; the rest say once, few, many or name a class of expanded clone.

TGCGCCAGCAGCTTGGTACAGGCTGAGCAGTTCTTC,CASSLVQAEQFF,.,TRBJ2-1,.,TRBV5-1
TGTGCCAGCAGCCCGGACAGGTGGGATGAAAAACTGTTTTTT,CASSPDRWDEKLFF,TRBD1,TRBJ1-4,few,TRBV7-9
TGTGCCAGCTCAGGACTAGCGGGGGGCTACAATGAGCAGTTCTTC,CASSGLAGGYNEQFF,TRBD2,TRBJ2-1,.,TRBV5-6
TGTGCCAGCAGCGAGGGCGGGGGGCTATACAATGAGCAGTTCTTC,CASSEGGGLYNEQFF,TRBD2,TRBJ2-1,.,TRBV9
TGTGCCAGCTCACCACCGGGGGCGGGACAGGGACAAGGCTACACCTTC,CASSPPGAGQGQGYTF,TRBD1,TRBJ1-2,.,TRBV18
TGTGCCAGCAGCTGGGGGGGGGAGAACACTGAAGCTTTCTTT,CASSWGGENTEAFF,.,TRBJ1-1,.,TRBV5-4
TGTGCCAGTAGCCCGGGCCTAAACTCTGGAAACACCATATATTTT,CASSPGLNSGNTIYF,.,TRBJ1-3,once,TRBV19
TGCGCCAGCAGCTTGGAAACAGGCGTCGGTTCACCCCTCCACTTT,CASSLETGVGSPLHF,.,TRBJ1-6,.,TRBV5-1
TGTGCCAGCAGCTTAGCAGGGGCTTTTACAGGGGCCACTGAAGCTTTCTTT,CASSLAGAFTGATEAFF,TRBD1,TRBJ1-1,.,TRBV7-9
TGTGCCAGCAGCTATAGCGGGGCACCGTACGAGCAGTACTTC,CASSYSGAPYEQYF,TRBD2,TRBJ2-7,.,TRBV5-6
TGTGCCAGCAGCCCATCGGGAGGGTTTGGGAACACTGAAGCTTTCTTT,CASSPSGGFGNTEAFF,.,TRBJ1-1,.,TRBV9
TGCGCCAGCAGTCCGGGAGGGGGTGAAAAACTGTTTTTT,CASSPGGGEKLFF,.,TRBJ1-4,.,TRBV10-1
TGTGCCACCAGCCCACGGACGGCGAACACTGAAGCTTTCTTT,CATSPRTANTEAFF,.,TRBJ1-1,.,TRBV15
TGTGCCAGCGGGAGTACGCAGTATTTT,CASGSTQYF,.,TRBJ2-3,.,TRBV9
TGTGCCAGCAGCCAAGGAGGGCCCCAGCATTTT,CASSQGGPQHF,.,TRBJ1-5,.,TRBV3-1/TRBV3-2
TGTGCTAGTGGTGGCCTAGGACTAGAGTACAATGAGCAGTTCTTC,CASGGLGLEYNEQFF,TRBD2,TRBJ2-1,once,TRBV12-5